The clone carrying this TCR beta chain was seen a handful of times. This specimen belongs to a study of early T cells in non-severe SARS-CoV-2 infection. The ends were cut back, 2 bases at V and 0 bases at J, with 16 bases in the middle. The CDR3 has 17 residues. Germline V lookup: CDR1 LGHNA, CDR2 YSLEER. A single record per CDR3 protein comes from TCRdb applying MiXCR to the 5' RACE reads. This table has over 30,000 distinct CDR3 sequences, 7.1% appearing once. This material consisted of whole blood, taken at baseline. This chain joins TRBV4-3 and TRBJ1-1, with D possibly TRBD1 on 6 matching bases. The source of this sequence is an adult who was a healthcare worker with PCR-confirmed SARS-CoV-2 infection or an uninfected control (not recorded which). CDR3 nucleotides: TGCGCCAGCAGCCAAACCCCGACAGGCCCGATGAACACTGAAGCTTTCTTT. Translating gives CASSQTPTGPMNTEAFF.